The clone carrying this T cell receptor (beta chain) was counted at least ten times. Germline V gives CDR1 SGHRS, CDR2 YFSETQ. The CDR3 consists of 16 residues. Between the trimmed V and J ends, which lost 0 bases and 0 bases, there was a span of 9 bases. From the 5' RACE reads, TCRdb called clonotypes with MiXCR, one entry per CDR3 protein. Counted here are roughly 230,000 distinct CDR3 sequences, about a sixth occurring once; the ten biggest clones make up about a third. The sample originates from a study of CD8 T cells in ankylosing spondylitis. The chain employs TRBV5-1 and TRBJ2-2; no firm D call. This receptor was taken from a male donor with ankylosing spondylitis or in good health (not recorded which). Sequencing was carried out using blood, either unsorted or a sorted T cell fraction (not recorded which). The CDR3 region is CASSLEVYSNTGELFF. The CDR3 nucleotides are TGCGCCAGCAGCTTGGAGGTTTACTCGAACACCGGGGAGCTGTTTTTT.